The rows below give T cell receptor beta chains drawn from one sample of a study of blood T cell repertoires in COVID-19. Libraries were prepared by immunoSEQ multiplex PCR; TCRdb keeps only in-frame clonotypes and omits some of them. This repertoire shows 200,000 to 300,000 clones, about 90% found once; its top ten account for about 4%. Input material: peripheral blood. The receptor source for this set is a woman in her thirties or forties with acute or convalescent COVID-19. CDR3s include the opening cysteine and the closing phenylalanine or tryptophan. D genes are given only for firm matches. The size field is filled for only some rows; it gives once, few, many or a size class.

V	size	D	J	CDR3	DNA
TRBV21-1	NA	NA	TRBJ2-6	CASSKALEQGGTGANVLTF	TGTGCCAGCAGCAAAGCGCTAGAACAGGGGGGGACTGGGGCCAACGTCCTGACTTTC
TRBV5-4	NA	TRBD1	TRBJ1-1	CASSPEGARGTEAFF	TGTGCCAGCAGCCCCGAGGGGGCGCGGGGCACTGAAGCTTTCTTT
TRBV9	NA	TRBD1	TRBJ1-2	CASSVAGAGGLDGYTF	TGTGCCAGCAGCGTAGCGGGGGCAGGGGGCTTGGATGGCTACACCTTC
TRBV18	NA	TRBD1	TRBJ1-1	CASSTAGTGNTEAFF	TGTGCCAGCTCAACCGCCGGGACAGGTAACACTGAAGCTTTCTTT
TRBV5-1	few	NA	TRBJ1-2	CASSLGAGGQTYGYTF	TGCGCCAGCAGCTTGGGGGCGGGCGGACAGACGTATGGCTACACCTTC
TRBV5-4	NA	TRBD1	TRBJ2-5	CASSLGDRGETQYF	TGTGCCAGCAGCTTGGGGGACAGGGGTGAGACCCAGTACTTC
TRBV27	once	TRBD1	TRBJ1-5	CASSLAAGTGTPLGNQPQHF	TGTGCCAGCAGCTTAGCCGCCGGGACAGGGACCCCTTTGGGCAATCAGCCCCAGCATTTT
TRBV9	NA	NA	TRBJ2-2	CASSPFPGELFF	TGTGCCAGCAGCCCTTTCCCCGGGGAGCTGTTTTTT
TRBV5-1	NA	NA	TRBJ1-1	CASSLQGAQGNTEAFF	TGCGCCAGCAGCTTACAGGGCGCGCAGGGGAACACTGAAGCTTTCTTT
TRBV9	few	NA	TRBJ2-2	CASSVDGAPGSGELFF	TGTGCCAGCAGCGTAGATGGGGCGCCTGGTTCCGGGGAGCTGTTTTTT
TRBV7-9	NA	TRBD1	TRBJ1-1	CASSLGTGVGTEAFF	TGTGCCAGCAGCTTAGGGACAGGCGTCGGCACTGAAGCTTTCTTT
TRBV7-3	few	TRBD1	TRBJ1-6	CASSLKGQGASPLHF	TGTGCCAGCAGCTTAAAGGGACAGGGTGCTTCACCCCTCCACTTT
TRBV6-4	few	NA	TRBJ2-3	CASGKTGGPTDTQYF	TGTGCCAGCGGGAAAACGGGGGGCCCCACAGATACGCAGTATTTT
TRBV7-3	NA	TRBD1	TRBJ1-1	CASSIGGQGSTEAFF	TGTGCCAGCTCCATAGGGGGACAGGGCAGCACTGAAGCTTTCTTT
TRBV6-5	NA	NA	TRBJ1-4	CASSLQDTTNEKLFF	TGTGCCAGCAGTCTCCAGGACACGACTAATGAAAAACTGTTTTTT
TRBV7-9	NA	NA	TRBJ1-1	CASSLSGIAEAFF	TGTGCCAGCAGCTTATCGGGGATCGCTGAAGCTTTCTTT
TRBV9	NA	NA	TRBJ1-3	CASSVDQGSGNTIYF	TGTGCCAGCAGCGTAGATCAGGGATCTGGAAACACCATATATTTT
TRBV25-1	NA	NA	TRBJ1-2	CASSTLYGYTF	TGTGCCAGCAGTACCCTATATGGCTACACCTTC
TRBV9	NA	NA	TRBJ1-2	CASSVEGVYGYTF	TGTGCCAGCAGCGTAGAAGGGGTCTATGGCTACACCTTC
TRBV7-9	NA	NA	TRBJ2-1	CASSLDVGGPYNEQFF	TGTGCCAGCAGCTTAGATGTGGGGGGGCCTTACAATGAGCAGTTCTTC
TRBV24-1	NA	TRBD1	TRBJ1-2	CATSEPTGIPNYTF	TGTGCCACCAGTGAACCGACAGGGATCCCGAACTACACCTTC
TRBV10-3	NA	NA	TRBJ1-5	CATRGYSNQPQHF	TGTGCCACAAGGGGTTATAGCAATCAGCCCCAGCATTTT
TRBV7-3	NA	TRBD1	TRBJ2-3	CASSLRPWTGTGGLTDTQYF	TGTGCCAGCAGCTTAAGGCCCTGGACCGGGACAGGGGGACTCACAGATACGCAGTATTTT
TRBV5-1	NA	NA	TRBJ2-2	CASNTQDTGELFF	TGCGCCAGCAACACCCAGGACACCGGGGAGCTGTTTTTT
TRBV5-6	NA	TRBD1	TRBJ1-4	CASSRQGAGEKLFF	TGTGCCAGCAGCAGACAGGGGGCTGGAGAAAAACTGTTTTTT
TRBV18	NA	NA	TRBJ1-2	CASSPQDSYYGYTF	TGTGCCAGCTCACCACAAGACAGCTACTATGGCTACACCTTC
TRBV29-1	NA	NA	TRBJ1-2	CSTRTTALVGYTF	TGCAGCACCCGGACGACAGCTTTAGTTGGCTACACCTTC
TRBV19	NA	NA	TRBJ1-2	CASSIQVTVNYGYTF	TGTGCCAGTAGTATACAAGTTACAGTTAACTATGGCTACACCTTC
TRBV27	NA	NA	TRBJ1-1	CASSPPAGTRNTEAFF	TGTGCCAGCAGTCCCCCTGCCGGGACAAGGAACACTGAAGCTTTCTTT
TRBV19	NA	NA	TRBJ2-2	CASSIDVGPAHTGELFF	TGTGCCAGTAGTATAGACGTGGGGCCTGCGCACACCGGGGAGCTGTTTTTT
TRBV6-5	NA	NA	TRBJ1-2	CASTLMDTYGYTF	TGTGCCAGCACCCTGATGGACACCTATGGCTACACCTTC
TRBV15	NA	NA	TRBJ1-1	CATSREEARYTEAFF	TGTGCCACCAGCAGAGAGGAGGCTCGATACACTGAAGCTTTCTTT
TRBV19	NA	TRBD1	TRBJ1-1	CASRLQGANTEAFF	TGTGCCAGTAGACTACAGGGGGCCAACACTGAAGCTTTCTTT
TRBV7-6	NA	NA	TRBJ1-2	CASSLASGGFYGYTF	TGTGCCAGCAGCTTAGCTTCCGGGGGATTCTATGGCTACACCTTC
TRBV30	NA	TRBD1	TRBJ1-6	CAWSPDRELHF	TGTGCCTGGAGTCCCGACAGGGAGCTCCACTTT
TRBV27	once	TRBD1	TRBJ1-2	CASSLYPGGYGYTF	TGTGCCAGCAGTTTATACCCAGGGGGATATGGCTACACCTTC
TRBV29-1	NA	NA	TRBJ1-2	CSVEETAGRNYGYTF	TGCAGCGTTGAGGAGACGGCAGGGCGAAACTATGGCTACACCTTC
TRBV19	NA	TRBD1	TRBJ1-2	CASSTDRGRGANYGYTF	TGTGCCAGTAGTACAGACAGGGGACGTGGCGCTAACTATGGCTACACCTTC
TRBV11-3	NA	TRBD1	TRBJ1-5	CASSLEWSGTGQVLLYSNQPQHF	TGTGCCAGCAGCTTAGAGTGGTCGGGCACGGGACAGGTTCTCCTCTATAGCAATCAGCCCCAGCATTTT
TRBV23-1	NA	NA	TRBJ1-5	CASSQSTNFYWSNQPQHF	TGCGCCAGCAGTCAATCGACAAACTTTTATTGGAGCAATCAGCCCCAGCATTTT